These T cell receptor beta chains were read from a single sample in a study of shared T cell receptors in the human thymus. The data were produced by immunoSEQ multiplex PCR, yet TCRdb's version contains in-frame clones alone and is incomplete. The sample has 700,000 or so clones; approximately 83% are singletons. These data were likewise used in another study, on human thymus T cells.

The sequenced sample consisted of thymocytes. All receptors derive from a girl less than two years old with a congenital heart defect. Both conserved end residues are part of each CDR3. A D gene is named only where the DNA matches it firmly. Part of the rows lack a size; the others show once, few, many or a class for expanded clones.

d_call,j_call,v_call,clone_size,cdr3_nt,cdr3_aa
TRBD2,TRBJ2-5,TRBV11-2,NA,TGTGCCAGCAGCTCCGGGGGGCGGGGGGAAGAGACCCAGTACTTC,CASSSGGRGEETQYF
TRBD1,TRBJ2-1,TRBV19,NA,TGTGCCAGTAGTATGGGACAGGGGGGCAATGAGCAGTTCTTC,CASSMGQGGNEQFF
NA,TRBJ1-2,TRBV7-2,NA,TGTGCCAGCAGCGGGACCCTAGGACAGAAAAACGGCTATGGCTACACCTTC,CASSGTLGQKNGYGYTF
NA,TRBJ1-1,TRBV28,NA,TGTGCCAGCAGTTCAGGGGTTGGACGCACTGAAGCTTTCTTT,CASSSGVGRTEAFF
NA,TRBJ2-7,TRBV18,NA,TGTGCCAGCTCACCACCGTCTGGAGGGGACCTAAACGAGCAGTACTTC,CASSPPSGGDLNEQYF
TRBD1,TRBJ2-7,TRBV10-2,NA,TGCGCCAGCTGGGACAGGGCCTACGAGCAGTACTTC,CASWDRAYEQYF
TRBD2,TRBJ2-7,TRBV7-2,NA,TGTGCCAGCAGCTCCCGGGACTACCCTTCCTACGAGCAGTACTTC,CASSSRDYPSYEQYF
TRBD1,TRBJ1-1,TRBV11-2,NA,TGTGCCAGCAGCTTAGTTCTCTCGGCAGGGGGCCCGAACACTGAAGCTTTCTTT,CASSLVLSAGGPNTEAFF
NA,TRBJ1-1,TRBV5-1,NA,TGCGCCAGCAGCTTGGTGGGCACAGGCCCAACTGAAGCTTTCTTT,CASSLVGTGPTEAFF
NA,TRBJ1-6,TRBV7-9,NA,TGTGCCAGCAGCCCCCCTGGGGGGCCCCTCCACTTT,CASSPPGGPLHF
TRBD1,TRBJ1-2,TRBV14,NA,TGTGCCAGCAGCCAAGAGGACAGGGAGGGCTACACCTTC,CASSQEDREGYTF
NA,TRBJ1-5,TRBV6-5,NA,TGTGCCAGCAGCCGAGGATATAGCAATCAGCCCCAGCATTTT,CASSRGYSNQPQHF
NA,TRBJ2-7,TRBV5-1,NA,TGCGCCAGCAGCCTACGCTCAGGGGTCCTCTCCTACGAGCAGTACTTC,CASSLRSGVLSYEQYF
NA,TRBJ1-2,TRBV6-1,NA,TGTGCCACCCGGGAGGATAATTTGGGAGGCTACACCTTC,CATREDNLGGYTF
TRBD1,TRBJ2-6,TRBV27,NA,TGTGCCAGCAGCCGTCACCGGGACAGATTATCTGGGGCCAACGTCCTGACTTTC,CASSRHRDRLSGANVLTF
TRBD1,TRBJ2-7,TRBV19,once,TGTGCCAGTAGTATAGAAAGGACAGGGGCCGTAGACGAGCAGTACTTC,CASSIERTGAVDEQYF
NA,TRBJ2-4,TRBV15,NA,TGTGCCACCAGCAGTGGAGGAGCCATTCTTACACTAGCCAAAAACATTCAGTACTTC,CATSSGGAILTLAKNIQYF
TRBD1,TRBJ1-6,TRBV11-2,once,TGTGCCAGCAGCCCTAGTACGAAGGGACAGGGAGGGTCACCCCTCCACTTT,CASSPSTKGQGGSPLHF
TRBD1,TRBJ1-2,TRBV28,NA,TGTGTCACTACAGGGGCAACCCCTGTGTCTAACTATGGCTACACCTTC,CVTTGATPVSNYGYTF
TRBD1,TRBJ2-3,TRBV7-2,few,TGTGCCAGCAGCTTGGACCGGGACAGGGGAGTAGATACGCAGTATTTT,CASSLDRDRGVDTQYF
NA,TRBJ1-5,TRBV2,NA,TGTGCCAGCAGTGAAGGGCAGGGTAAGGGTCAGCCCCAGCATTTT,CASSEGQGKGQPQHF